The clone carrying this T cell receptor beta chain was seen a single time. Antigen: not known. Some clones are missing from TCRdb's copy, which holds only in-frame ones; the method was immunoSEQ multiplex PCR. The data contain about 140,000 clones, just over 85% of them singletons. These data originate in a study of T cell responses to AZD1222 COVID-19 vaccine. Study-wide background: Samples with a second dose at about 4 or about 12 weeks were pooled together. The study, taken as a whole, reports: The sample set comprised mostly white British donors with more females, and clonal diversity was possibly underestimated.

The germline CDR1 and CDR2 sequences are SGHAT and FQNNGV. The CDR3 totals 16 residues. V lost 5 bases and J lost 0, with 17 bases in between. The rearrangement links TRBV11-2 to TRBJ2-7; D is unclear. This TCR was sampled from an adult in good health. The source was peripheral blood, collected on day 0 of AZD1222 vaccination. In DNA, the CDR3 is TGTGCCAGCAGCCCCGTTTCTGACTTCAGCTCCTACGAGCAGTACTTC. This translates into CASSPVSDFSSYEQYF.